The TCR beta chain under discussion was sequenced for a study of blood T cells in healthy people across ages. Notes on the study in general: Roughly linear declines in TCR beta diversity per million T cells occurred with age. PBMCs were not sorted, which prevented a conclusive comparison of naive versus antigen-experienced cells. A strong correlation was found between TCR beta diversity and the percentage of naive T cells.

Germline CDR1 and CDR2: LNHNV and YYDKDF (reference sequence). V was cut by 2 bases and J by 4 bases, with 26 bases left in between. The length of the CDR3 is 20 residues. The second PCR ran about 6 to 12 cycles with a sample-barcoded 5' primer and J-beta primers. Through a template-switch adaptor with 12 random nucleotides, each cDNA molecule received a tag. TCRdb redid the calling of the 5' RACE reads with MiXCR, one entry per CDR3 protein. The sample holds some 670,000 distinct CDR3 sequences, around 50% seen once. With respect to this clonotype: What it binds is unknown.

Material for sequencing was blood. This chain joins TRBV15 and TRBJ1-4, with D tentatively TRBD1 (5 bases). The TCR was taken from a woman aged 80 or over in good health. CDR3 region: CATSRHLRRRGRRVNEKLFF. Here the CDR3 DNA reads TGTGCCACCAGCAGACACCTCAGACGGCGGGGGAGGAGGGTTAATGAAAAACTGTTTTTT.